This is a list of T cell receptor beta chains from one sample in a study of blood T cell repertoires in COVID-19. TCRdb's table, derived via immunoSEQ multiplex PCR, lists solely in-frame clones and lacks some. The sample contains around 300,000 clones, around 90% of which appear only once. Material for sequencing was PBMCs or T cells enriched from blood (not recorded which). All receptors derive from a man aged 25-45 years who had recovered from COVID-19. Both conserved end residues are part of each CDR3.

v_call	j_call	cdr3_aa
TRBV7-8	TRBJ2-7	CASSLIAGQGAYEQYF
TRBV11-3	TRBJ2-1	CASSLAGEYNEQFF
TRBV9	TRBJ1-3	CASSVGMPENSGNTIYF
TRBV10-3	TRBJ2-1	CAIRPHTTSGYMNEQFF
TRBV5-1	TRBJ2-3	CASSLVLVPTDTQYF
TRBV5-1	TRBJ1-2	CASNPQGAESGGYTF
TRBV10-3	TRBJ1-2	CAITDRADGYTF
TRBV7-6	TRBJ1-4	CASSSQGITTNEKLFF
TRBV19	TRBJ2-7	CASRPQGGEQYF
TRBV6-5	TRBJ2-5	CASSLTGVETQYF
TRBV5-1	TRBJ1-6	CASRFRDSNNSPLHF
TRBV6-5	TRBJ1-2	CASSPSGQDNYGYTF
TRBV2	TRBJ1-5	CASSPGELGNQPQHF
TRBV28	TRBJ1-5	CASEGGTLMGNQPQHF
TRBV30	TRBJ2-3	CAWTGSGTDTQYF
TRBV11-2	TRBJ1-1	CASSARGTMNTEAFF
TRBV5-4	TRBJ2-3	CASSLGVPGQGKDTQYF
TRBV6-6	TRBJ2-3	CASNTGFTDTQYF
TRBV7-8	TRBJ2-2	CASSLMSGGTGELFF
TRBV10-3	TRBJ2-7	CAISDLPGVSSYEQYF
TRBV9	TRBJ2-7	CASSPGTLYEQYF
TRBV5-1	TRBJ2-2	CASNQPGGNTGELFF
TRBV2	TRBJ2-7	CASSRDRTYEQYF
TRBV7-2	TRBJ2-1	CASTREGARGNEQFF